A single sample is the source of the 29 T cell receptor beta chains below, sequenced in a study of blood T cell repertoires in COVID-19. Here immunoSEQ multiplex PCR was the method, and the copy in TCRdb shows in-frame clones only, minus some. The repertoire consists of about 130,000 clones, with 75% to 90% occurring once and the leading ten covering 4.3%. The material sequenced was peripheral blood. These receptors all come from a human donor in a cohort sampled during active COVID-19.

The chain has TRBV19 and TRBJ2-7; 9 bases align to TRBD1. V lost 7 bases and J lost 2; bases outside the gene matches: 12. CDR3 size: 16 residues. Germline loops: CDR1 LNHDA, CDR2 SQIVND (reference sequence). The CDR3 DNA is TGTGCCAGTACCACGGGACAGGGTTGGGGTCCCTACGAGCAGTACTTC. It is translated as CASTTGQGWGPYEQYF.

This sequence joins TRBV9 and TRBJ2-1, with 13 bases aligning to TRBD2. Germline V CDR1 and CDR2: SGDLS, YYNGEE. J was trimmed by 0 bases and V by 4 bases; bases with no gene match: 7. The CDR3 loop spans 18 amino acids. Here the CDR3 reads CASSPGLAGPGSYNEQFF. The DNA of the CDR3 is TGTGCCAGCAGCCCGGGACTAGCGGGGCCAGGCTCCTACAATGAGCAGTTCTTC. Based on the CDR3 plus reference TRBV9 and TRBJ2-1, the full variable domain is DSGVTQTPKHLITATGQRVTLRCSPRSGDLSVYWYQQSLDQGLQFLIQYYNGEERAKGNILERFSAQQFPDLHSELNLSSLELGDSALYFCASSPGLAGPGSYNEQFFGPGTRLTVL.

The V gene is TRBV3-1 (or the pseudogene TRBV3-2), the J gene TRBJ2-7, with 10 positions matching TRBD1. Germline lookup yields CDR1 LGHDT and CDR2 YNNKEL (reference sequence). The V gene end was trimmed by 0 bases and the J gene end by 3 bases; junction bases not matched to a gene: 8. The CDR3 consists of 17 residues. The CDR3 sequence: CASSQDPFGDRGYEQYF. The CDR3 nucleotides are TGTGCCAGCAGCCAAGATCCGTTCGGGGACAGGGGCTACGAGCAGTACTTC.

The V gene is TRBV19, the J gene TRBJ1-3; D is uncertain. Germline CDR1 is LNHDA and CDR2 is SQIVND (reference sequence). V was pared by 0 bases and J by 0 bases, with 12 bases between. The CDR3 extends over 17 amino acids. Here the CDR3 reads CASSIDPPGGSGNTIYF. Written as DNA, the CDR3 is TGTGCCAGTAGTATAGACCCCCCCGGCGGCTCTGGAAACACCATATATTTT.

As to this clone: The same CDR3 can be traced to other DNA sequences in this sample. The V call is TRBV3-1 (or the pseudogene TRBV3-2), the J call TRBJ1-2; TRBD1 might be the D (5 bases). The CDR3 has 11 amino acids. Between the trimmed V and J ends, which lost 8 bases and 4 bases, there was a span of 8 bases. The germline V gene encodes CDR1 LGHDT and CDR2 YNNKEL (reference sequence). The DNA of the CDR3 is TGTGCCAGCGGGGGGGGCTATGGCTACACCTTC. Translation: CASGGGYGYTF.

The rearrangement links TRBV19 to TRBJ1-5; D uncertain. With 4 bases removed from V and 0 bases from J, the gap between germline ends came to 10 bases. The CDR3 has 15 amino acids. Germline V gives CDR1 LNHDA, CDR2 SQIVND (reference sequence). Written as DNA, the CDR3 is TGTGCCAGTAGTACTGGAGCGGTTAGCAATCAGCCCCAGCATTTT. Translating gives CASSTGAVSNQPQHF.

The gene calls are TRBV4-3 and TRBJ1-6; D is ambiguous. The CDR3 is made up of 18 amino acids. CDR1 is LGHNA and CDR2 is YSLEER in the germline V gene. Trimming shortened V by 4 bases and J by 0 bases, and 16 bases separated the two germline ends. The CDR3 reads CASSPQSGTNSYNSPLHF. In DNA, the CDR3 is TGCGCCAGCAGCCCCCAAAGCGGAACCAACTCCTATAATTCACCCCTCCACTTT.

The CDR3 here is CASSEYKAAETQYF. The CDR3 region has the DNA TGTGCCAGCAGTGAATATAAAGCCGCGGAGACCCAGTACTTC. The chain has TRBV25-1 and TRBJ2-5; D not certain. The CDR3 consists of 14 residues. The V end lost 0 bases, the J end lost 5 bases, and 10 bases lay between the germline ends. CDR1 and CDR2 (germline): MGHDK, SYGVNS. Together with reference TRBV25-1 and TRBJ2-5, the CDR3 gives the full variable domain: EADIYQTPRYLVIGTGKKITLECSQTMGHDKMYWYQQDPGMELHLIHYSYGVNSTEKGDLSSESTVSRIRTEHFPLTLESARPSHTSQYLCASSEYKAAETQYFGPGTRLLVL.

The chain combines TRBV18 with TRBJ2-2; 10 bases are shared with TRBD2. The trim removed 3 bases at V and 6 bases at J, leaving 7 bases unmatched. This CDR3 is 16 amino acids long. In germline, CDR1 is KGHSH, CDR2 LQKENI. CDR3 DNA: TGTGCCAGCTCACCCTCTAGCGGGAGTTATTCCGGGGAGCTGTTTTTT. Translating it yields CASSPSSGSYSGELFF.

V usage is TRBV4-3 and J usage is TRBJ2-1, with 7 bases fitting TRBD2. V was clipped by 0 bases and J by 4 bases; unmatched bases: 6. The germline gives CDR1 LGHNA, CDR2 YSLEER. The length of the CDR3 is 16 residues. CDR3 sequence: CASSQDRGAGYNEQFF. CDR3 sequence (DNA): TGCGCCAGCAGCCAAGATAGGGGAGCGGGGTACAATGAGCAGTTCTTC.

The chain joins TRBV3-1 (or the pseudogene TRBV3-2) to TRBJ2-1; D perhaps matches TRBD1 (6 bases). The V end lost 4 bases, the J end lost 4 bases, and 20 bases lay between the germline ends. Per germline, CDR1 LGHDT and CDR2 YNNKEL (reference sequence). The CDR3 has 17 amino acids. CDR3 in DNA: TGTGCCAGCAGCCCGTACAGGGCCCGATTATCTTACAATGAGCAGTTCTTC. It is translated as CASSPYRARLSYNEQFF.

The CDR3 protein is CASSSPGQSGDTQYF. CDR3 DNA: TGTGCCAGCAGCTCTCCGGGACAGTCTGGGGATACGCAGTATTTT. The J gene is TRBJ2-3, the V gene TRBV5-6, with 7 bases matching TRBD1. The CDR3 is 15 amino acids. Looked up from germline, CDR1 is SGHDT and CDR2 is YYEEEE. J lost 6 bases, V lost 3 bases, and 10 bases had no gene match.

The chain is built from TRBV30 and TRBJ1-4; 7 bases agree with TRBD1. The CDR3 covers 16 residues. The germline CDR1 and CDR2 sequences are GTSNPN and SVGIG (reference sequence). V shed 4 bases, J shed 4 bases, and the junction held 12 bases outside the gene matches. In DNA form, the CDR3 reads TGTGCCTGGACCCTCAGGGGGGACAGCTTTAATGAAAAACTGTTTTTT. Translating it yields CAWTLRGDSFNEKLFF.

This chain connects TRBV7-2 to TRBJ1-5; D is unclear. In germline, CDR1 is SGHTA, CDR2 FQGNSA. Trimming took 1 base from V and 0 from J, leaving 13 bases between them. This CDR3 is 17 amino acids long. This CDR3 is CASSLGTDYYSNQPQHF. The CDR3 DNA is TGTGCCAGCAGCTTAGGGACCGACTATTATAGCAATCAGCCCCAGCATTTT.

The chain combines TRBV2 with TRBJ2-1; D uncertain. V gave up 8 bases and J gave up 2 bases, with 16 bases separating them. Germline loops: CDR1 SNHLY, CDR2 FYNNEI. The CDR3 has 15 residues. CDR3 sequence: CASRGGSTPYNEQFF. The CDR3, as DNA: TGTGCCAGCCGAGGCGGTTCCACCCCCTACAATGAGCAGTTCTTC. Supplemented by reference TRBV2 and TRBJ2-1, the full variable domain reads EPEVTQTPSHQVTQMGQEVILRCVPISNHLYFYWYRQILGQKVEFLVSFYNNEISEKSEIFDDQFSVERPDGSNFTLKIRSTKLEDSAMYFCASRGGSTPYNEQFFGPGTRLTVL.

The chain couples TRBV29-1 to TRBJ2-1; D not resolved. CDR3 length: 11 amino acids. Germline-derived CDR1 and CDR2 are SQVTM and ANQGSEA. V dropped 3 bases and J dropped 9 bases, with 9 bases sitting between them. The CDR3: CSVDGDSEQFF. CDR3 DNA: TGCAGCGTTGACGGTGATTCTGAGCAGTTCTTC.

The chain employs TRBV3-1 (or the pseudogene TRBV3-2) and TRBJ2-3; D unclear. Trimming took off 6 bases at V and 5 bases at J, with 6 bases between the two ends. Germline CDR1 and CDR2: LGHDT and YNNKEL (reference sequence). This CDR3 region has 11 residues. This CDR3 is CASRNGDTQYF. DNA of the CDR3: TGTGCCAGCAGGAACGGAGATACGCAGTATTTT.

This rearrangement joins TRBV5-1 to TRBJ2-7; 10 bases map to TRBD1. CDR3 length: 15 amino acids. With 0 bases clipped from V and 5 bases from J, the junction kept 5 bases outside the gene matches. Germline CDR1 SGHRS, CDR2 YFSETQ. The CDR3 DNA reads as TGCGCCAGCAGCTTGGCGGACAGGGGGAATAACGAGCAGTACTTC. It is translated as CASSLADRGNNEQYF.

V gene TRBV5-1 combines with J gene TRBJ2-5, with 8 nucleotides matching TRBD2. V shed 10 bases and J 5 bases; nucleotides not matched to a gene: 13. CDR1 SGHRS and CDR2 YFSETQ come from the germline V gene. The CDR3 spans 14 residues. For the CDR3, the DNA is TGCGCCGTTAGCAAGCGGGGGCCAGGGGAGACCCAGTACTTC. It encodes CAVSKRGPGETQYF.

The gene calls are TRBV9 and TRBJ2-1; 9 nucleotides line up with TRBD2. Germline V CDR1 and CDR2: SGDLS, YYNGEE. The CDR3 totals 16 residues. V shed 0 bases and J 7 bases; nucleotides not matched to a gene: 8. The CDR3 loop reads CASSVEASGVPNEQFF. The CDR3 region has the DNA TGTGCCAGCAGCGTAGAGGCTAGCGGGGTACCGAATGAGCAGTTCTTC.

This clone was recorded only once. This sequence joins TRBV5-5 and TRBJ1-1; possibly TRBD1 for D (5 bases). Trimming cost V 2 bases and J 2 bases, with 10 bases left between them. The CDR3 is 14 amino acids. CDR1 and CDR2 from the germline V gene are SGHKS and YYEKEE (reference sequence). The CDR3 region is CASSFQGINTEAFF. In nucleotides, the CDR3 is TGTGCCAGCAGCTTCCAGGGCATAAACACTGAAGCTTTCTTT.

The gene calls are TRBV9 and TRBJ2-4; maybe TRBD2 (6 bases). The V gene lost 0 bases and the J gene lost 4 bases, with 14 bases spanning the gap. This CDR3 comprises 16 residues. The V gene's germline CDR1 is SGDLS and CDR2 YYNGEE. The CDR3: CASSVGGVLEKNIQYF. CDR3 in DNA: TGTGCCAGCAGCGTAGGGGGGGTCCTTGAAAAAAACATTCAGTACTTC.

V gene TRBV4-3 combines with J gene TRBJ2-1, with TRBD2 matching 7 bases. Germline loops: CDR1 LGHNA, CDR2 YSLEER. V shed 0 bases and J 0 bases; nucleotides not matched to a gene: 8. The length of the CDR3 is 18 residues. The CDR3 reads CASSQDRTRGSSYNEQFF. Written as DNA, the CDR3 is TGCGCCAGCAGCCAAGATAGGACGCGGGGGAGCTCCTACAATGAGCAGTTCTTC.

This rearrangement joins TRBV9 to TRBJ2-2; 9 bases match TRBD2. There are 14 residues in the CDR3. Looked up from germline, CDR1 is SGDLS and CDR2 is YYNGEE. Trimming at V came to 3 bases and at J to 4 bases, leaving 1 base not matched to a gene. CDR3: CASSEGLATGELFF. CDR3 nucleotide sequence: TGTGCCAGCAGCGAGGGACTAGCCACCGGGGAGCTGTTTTTT.

This CDR3 reads CASSLIGAAGEQYF. Here the CDR3 DNA reads TGTGCCAGCAGTTTAATAGGGGCAGCTGGCGAGCAGTACTTC. The chain combines TRBV27 with TRBJ2-7; a weak D match, TRBD1 (5 bases). The ends were cut back, 2 bases at V and 6 bases at J, with 14 bases in the middle. This CDR3 is 14 amino acids long. The germline CDR1 and CDR2 sequences are MNHEY and SMNVEV (reference sequence).

V gene TRBV15 combines with J gene TRBJ1-1; 7 positions match TRBD1. CDR1 is LNHNV, CDR2 YYDKDF, per germline (reference sequence). With V trimmed by 5 bases and J by 1 base, 4 bases remained unmatched. CDR3 length equals 14 residues. The CDR3, as DNA: TGTGCCACCAGCCCCGACAGGGCGAACACTGAAGCTTTCTTT. It codes for CATSPDRANTEAFF.

V usage is TRBV7-2 and J usage is TRBJ2-3, with 9 bases matching TRBD1. The CDR3 totals 13 residues. Germline V gene lookup returns CDR1 SGHTA and CDR2 FQGNSA. The junction had 3 bases not matched to a gene; V was cut back by 5 bases and J by 6 bases. For the CDR3, the DNA is TGTGCCAGCAGCCCCGGGACAGGGGATACGCAGTATTTT. Its protein is CASSPGTGDTQYF.

The chain employs TRBV27 and TRBJ1-2; 7 bases agree with TRBD1. Unmatched junction bases numbered 3, after V lost 3 bases and J lost 5 bases. This CDR3 is 13 amino acids long. Germline CDR1 is MNHEY and CDR2 is SMNVEV (reference sequence). The CDR3: CASSFLQGYGYTF. The CDR3 DNA sequence: TGTGCCAGCAGTTTCCTACAGGGGTATGGCTACACCTTC.

This chain uses TRBV28 with TRBJ2-7, with TRBD2 matching over 13 bases. CDR1 and CDR2 from the germline V gene are MDHEN and SYDVKM. This CDR3 has 16 amino acids. V shed 6 bases, J shed 2 bases, and the junction held 7 bases outside the gene matches. CDR3 nucleotide sequence: TGTGCCAGCAGCCGGACTAGCGGGAGTATGACCTACGAGCAGTACGTC. Protein sequence: CASSRTSGSMTYEQYV.